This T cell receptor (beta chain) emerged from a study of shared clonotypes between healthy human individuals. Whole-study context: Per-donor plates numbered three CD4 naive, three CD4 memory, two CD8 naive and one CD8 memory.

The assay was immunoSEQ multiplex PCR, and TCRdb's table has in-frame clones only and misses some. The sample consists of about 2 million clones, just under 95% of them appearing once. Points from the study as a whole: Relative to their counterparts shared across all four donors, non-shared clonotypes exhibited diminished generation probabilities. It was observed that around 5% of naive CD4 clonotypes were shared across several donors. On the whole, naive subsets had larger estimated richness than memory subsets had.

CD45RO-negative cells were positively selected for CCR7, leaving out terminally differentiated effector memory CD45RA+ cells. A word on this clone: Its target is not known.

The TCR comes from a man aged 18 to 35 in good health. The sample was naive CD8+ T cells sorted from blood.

The CDR3 DNA follows: TGTGCCAGCAGCCTCCGGACAGTTAACACCGGGGAGCTGTTTTTT. Its protein product is CASSLRTVNTGELFF. This chain joins TRBV14 and TRBJ2-2, with TRBD1 as a possible D gene (6 bases). This CDR3 comprises 15 residues. Per the germline V gene, CDR1 is SGHDN and CDR2 is FVKESK. The V end was cut by 4 bases, the J end by 2 bases, with 11 bases between.